The 25 T cell receptor beta chains reported below all come from one sample, sequenced in a study of blood T cell repertoires in COVID-19. The table came from immunoSEQ multiplex PCR; TCRdb's copy has only in-frame clones and leaves some out. The repertoire consists of tens of thousands of clones, with roughly 80% occurring once and the leading ten covering nearly 10%. Sequencing input: peripheral blood. The receptors come from a human donor in a cohort sampled during active COVID-19.

V is TRBV2 and J is TRBJ1-1, with 9 bases that match TRBD1. CDR1 SNHLY and CDR2 FYNNEI come from the germline V gene. The trim removed 5 bases at V and 5 bases at J, leaving 12 bases unmatched. The CDR3 length is 16 residues. The CDR3 region is CASSRNRGLTGTEAFF. The CDR3 nucleotides are TGTGCCAGCAGTCGCAACAGGGGGCTCACAGGGACTGAAGCTTTCTTT.

The CDR3 protein is CASSLAVDRGPYEQYF. DNA of the CDR3: TGTGCCAGCAGCTTAGCGGTTGACAGGGGGCCCTACGAGCAGTACTTC. V usage is TRBV7-2 and J usage is TRBJ2-7, with 10 nucleotides matching TRBD1. Germline V lookup: CDR1 SGHTA, CDR2 FQGNSA. The V and J ends lost 0 bases and 2 bases, in that order; junction bases with no gene match: 4. This CDR3 has 16 residues.

CDR3 DNA: TGTGCCAGCAGCTTAGCCCCCGGGACTGCGGATACGCAGTATTTT. It is translated as CASSLAPGTADTQYF. The chain uses TRBV7-2 and TRBJ2-3; possibly TRBD2 for D (6 bases). With 0 bases removed from V and 6 bases from J, the gap between germline ends came to 13 bases. From germline, CDR1 is SGHTA and CDR2 FQGNSA. The CDR3 length is 15 residues. The full variable domain, its missing parts supplied by reference TRBV7-2 and TRBJ2-3, is GAGVSQSPSNKVTEKGKDVELRCDPISGHTALYWYRQSLGQGLEFLIYFQGNSAPDKSGLPSDRFSAERTGGSVSTLTIQRTQQEDSAVYLCASSLAPGTADTQYFGPGTRLTVL.

This chain uses TRBV18 with TRBJ1-5, with 11 bases aligning to TRBD1. The ends lost 3 bases at V and 6 bases at J; junction bases unmatched: 4. The germline gives CDR1 KGHSH, CDR2 LQKENI. This CDR3 spans 15 amino acids. The CDR3 nucleotides read TGTGCCAGCTCACCCGGACAGGGGGCGCGTCAGCCCCAGCATTTT. This encodes CASSPGQGARQPQHF.

The chain uses TRBV19 and TRBJ2-4; possible D gene TRBD2, 6 bases. V lost 2 bases, J lost 0 bases, and 11 bases lay in between. The CDR3 runs to 16 residues. The germline gives CDR1 LNHDA, CDR2 SQIVND (reference sequence). CDR3 DNA sequence: TGTGCCAGTAGTATAAGGACTACCCTAGCCAAAAACATTCAGTACTTC. Translation gives CASSIRTTLAKNIQYF.

The chain has TRBV20-1 and TRBJ1-4; D remains ambiguous. The CDR3 loop spans 11 amino acids. Deletions cut 7 bases from V and 6 bases from J, with 9 bases between. Germline lookup yields CDR1 DFQATT and CDR2 SNEGSKA (reference sequence). The CDR3 bases are TGCAGTGGAACATTCTATGAAAAACTGTTTTTT. Translating it yields CSGTFYEKLFF.

The chain recombines TRBV3-1 (or the pseudogene TRBV3-2) with TRBJ2-3; 7 bases are shared with TRBD2. Germline V gene lookup returns CDR1 LGHDT and CDR2 YNNKEL (reference sequence). The V segment lost 3 bases and the J segment 5 bases; nucleotides outside the gene matches: 11. The CDR3 spans 16 residues. The CDR3, as DNA: TGTGCCAGCAGCCACTCCCGAAAGCGGGAAGGAGATACGCAGTATTTT. Amino acid sequence: CASSHSRKREGDTQYF.

The chain recombines TRBV24-1 with TRBJ2-5; TRBD2 agrees at 10 bases. Germline lookup yields CDR1 KGHDR and CDR2 SFDVKD. The CDR3 loop spans 16 amino acids. V shed 0 bases, J shed 4 bases, and the junction held 4 bases outside the gene matches. CDR3 amino acids: CATSDLRAGGAETQYF. CDR3 coding DNA: TGTGCCACCAGTGATTTGCGAGCGGGAGGGGCAGAGACCCAGTACTTC.

This clone was observed a handful of times. The chain uses TRBV19 and TRBJ2-2; a possible D gene is TRBD1 (5 bases). Trimming stripped 4 bases from V and 0 bases from J, with 15 bases between. Germline V lookup: CDR1 LNHDA, CDR2 SQIVND (reference sequence). This CDR3 region has 17 residues. The CDR3: CASSRRVPTANTGELFF. CDR3 nucleotides: TGTGCCAGTAGTAGAAGGGTCCCGACAGCGAACACCGGGGAGCTGTTTTTT.

The chain combines TRBV5-5 with TRBJ1-2; D perhaps matches TRBD1 (5 bases). CDR3 size: 15 residues. Trimming pared 4 bases from V and 2 bases from J, leaving 15 bases between. Germline CDR1 SGHKS, CDR2 YYEKEE (reference sequence). For the CDR3, the DNA is TGTGCCAGCAGCCAAGGCGACAGCAACAACTATGGCTACACCTTC. This sequence encodes CASSQGDSNNYGYTF. Complete variable domain (other parts from reference TRBV5-5 and TRBJ1-2): DAGVTQSPTHLIKTRGQQVTLRCSPISGHKSVSWYQQVLGQGPQFIFQYYEKEERGRGNFPDRFSARQFPNYSSELNVNALLLGDSALYLCASSQGDSNNYGYTFGSGTRLTVV.

This rearrangement joins TRBV30 to TRBJ1-5, with a weak D call TRBD1 (6 bases). The germline V gene has CDR1 GTSNPN and CDR2 SVGIG (reference sequence). This CDR3 comprises 16 residues. Trimming stripped 3 bases from V and 3 bases from J, with 18 bases between. The CDR3 spells CAWSPSGRGINQPQHF. The CDR3 DNA is TGTGCCTGGAGCCCCTCGGGGAGGGGGATCAATCAGCCCCAGCATTTT.

This clone was recorded only once. This sequence joins TRBV4-3 and TRBJ2-5; 7 nucleotides match TRBD1. CDR1 LGHNA and CDR2 YSLEER come from the germline V gene. The CDR3 is made up of 13 amino acids. V was pared by 6 bases and J by 2 bases, with 3 bases of the junction left unmatched. The CDR3: CASSRDRQETQYF. In nucleotides, the CDR3 is TGCGCCAGCAGTAGGGACAGACAAGAGACCCAGTACTTC.

The chain is built from TRBV27 and TRBJ1-5; a weak D match, TRBD1 (5 bases). Between the trimmed V and J ends, which lost 0 bases and 7 bases, there was a span of 7 bases. The CDR3 loop spans 13 amino acids. The germline V gene has CDR1 MNHEY and CDR2 SMNVEV (reference sequence). Here the CDR3 DNA reads TGTGCCAGCAGTTTATCGCGGGACCAGCCCCAGCATTTT. Its translation is CASSLSRDQPQHF.

The chain links TRBV11-2 to TRBJ2-2, with D possibly TRBD2 on 6 matching bases. The germline V and J ends were trimmed by 3 bases and 6 bases, with 20 bases remaining between them. Germline V gene data show CDR1 as SGHAT and CDR2 as FQNNGV. The CDR3 is made up of 17 amino acids. The CDR3 loop is CASSFGGRFSPPGELFF. The CDR3 region has the DNA TGTGCCAGCAGCTTCGGAGGGCGGTTCAGCCCCCCCGGGGAGCTGTTTTTT.

The chain carries TRBV24-1 and TRBJ2-3, with D perhaps matching TRBD1 (5 bases). This CDR3 is built from 14 residues. The ends were cut back, 9 bases at V and 4 bases at J, with 16 bases in the middle. Germline CDR1 is KGHDR and CDR2 is SFDVKD. The CDR3, as DNA: TGTGCCACCCCTTCCGGGTTAGGGGCAGATACGCAGTATTTT. Protein sequence: CATPSGLGADTQYF.

This chain uses TRBV28 with TRBJ2-2, with TRBD1 matching over 10 bases. Germline assignment: CDR1 MDHEN and CDR2 SYDVKM. This CDR3 contains 16 residues. The V and J ends lost 7 bases and 2 bases, in that order; junction bases with no gene match: 7. CDR3 residues: CASTPRTGGNTGELFF. For the CDR3, the DNA is TGTGCCAGCACCCCTCGGACAGGGGGAAACACCGGGGAGCTGTTTTTT.

This chain joins TRBV5-6 and TRBJ2-3; D may be TRBD1 (5 bases). The CDR3 consists of 16 residues. Germline V CDR1 and CDR2: SGHDT, YYEEEE. The V end was cut by 3 bases, the J end by 5 bases, with 19 bases between. Here the CDR3 reads CASSSTGSVRRDTQYF. In nucleotides, the CDR3 is TGTGCCAGCAGCTCTACAGGTTCTGTTCGGCGAGATACGCAGTATTTT.

The chain employs TRBV12-3 or TRBV12-4 and TRBJ1-1; no clear D gene. This CDR3 is 13 amino acids long. Trimming stripped 7 bases from V and 2 bases from J, with 11 bases between. In nucleotides, the CDR3 is TGTGCCAGCACCCGGACTGAAAACACTGAAGCTTTCTTT. This codes for CASTRTENTEAFF.

The chain carries TRBV11-2 and TRBJ2-1; possibly TRBD2 for D (6 bases). The CDR3 covers 13 residues. V shed 1 base and J shed 7 bases, with 8 bases lying between them. Germline-derived CDR1 and CDR2 are SGHAT and FQNNGV. CDR3 nucleotide sequence: TGTGCCAGCAGCTTAGGGACTAAGAATGAGCAGTTCTTC. It yields the protein CASSLGTKNEQFF.

The chain links TRBV11-2 to TRBJ1-2, with 7 positions matching TRBD1. CDR1 is SGHAT and CDR2 is FQNNGV in the germline V gene. The ends lost 5 bases at V and 0 bases at J; junction bases unmatched: 6. The CDR3 is 15 amino acids. The CDR3 region is CASSPRTGSNYGYTF. In DNA, the CDR3 is TGTGCCAGCAGCCCCCGGACAGGTTCTAACTATGGCTACACCTTC.

The chain combines TRBV6-6 with TRBJ2-3; TRBD2 matches 7 bases. Germline values: CDR1 MNHNY, CDR2 SVGAGI (reference sequence). V trimming: 0 bases; J trimming: 5 bases; junction bases outside the gene matches: 5. The CDR3 spans 15 residues. CDR3: CASSYSAGAGDTQYF. Here the CDR3 DNA reads TGTGCCAGCAGTTACTCGGCGGGAGCAGGAGATACGCAGTATTTT.

V and J are TRBV19 and TRBJ1-5, with D possibly being TRBD1 (5 bases). CDR1 is LNHDA, CDR2 SQIVND, per germline (reference sequence). Trimming took off 6 bases at V and 5 bases at J, with 14 bases between the two ends. The CDR3 is made up of 14 amino acids. CDR3 loop: CASSRQSSDQPQHF. Written as DNA, the CDR3 is TGTGCCAGTAGCCGACAGTCGTCGGATCAGCCCCAGCATTTT.

The chain recombines TRBV6-2 or TRBV6-3 with TRBJ1-2, with TRBD1 identical over 8 bases. Germline V gives CDR1 MNHEY, CDR2 SVGEGT. Germline trimming cut 2 bases from V and 0 bases from J; bases unmatched to any gene: 11. This CDR3 contains 18 residues. CDR3 region: CASSYRTDRARSNYGYTF. CDR3 DNA: TGTGCCAGCAGTTACAGGACGGACAGGGCCCGTTCTAACTATGGCTACACCTTC.

This chain joins TRBV15 and TRBJ2-1, with 8 bases aligning to TRBD2. Germline CDR1 is LNHNV and CDR2 is YYDKDF (reference sequence). The J segment lost 14 bases and the V segment lost 0 bases, leaving 6 bases of the junction unmatched. The CDR3 contains 13 residues. The CDR3: CATSRDQRESKFF. The CDR3 nucleotides are TGTGCCACCAGCAGAGATCAGCGGGAGAGTAAGTTCTTC.

This sequence joins TRBV28 and TRBJ1-1; TRBD1 agrees at 9 bases. This CDR3 has 16 residues. CDR1 is MDHEN, CDR2 SYDVKM, per germline. With V trimmed by 1 base and J by 5 bases, 8 bases remained unmatched. The CDR3 sequence: CASSLLLGQGPTEAFF. In DNA form, the CDR3 reads TGTGCCAGCAGTTTATTGCTAGGACAGGGGCCGACTGAAGCTTTCTTT.